The entry that follows covers one T cell receptor (beta chain) sequence. The data are from a study of blood T cells in healthy people across ages. Looked up from germline, CDR1 is MNHEY and CDR2 is SVGAGI. This CDR3 is built from 17 residues. V lost 0 bases to trimming and J lost 1 base, with 10 bases between them. Primed by a sample-barcoded 5' primer and a J-beta primer mix, a second PCR proceeded for roughly 6 to 12 cycles. TCRdb re-derived calls from the 5' RACE reads in MiXCR, one entry per CDR3 protein. The sample holds approximately 1,700,000 distinct CDR3 sequences, roughly two fifths seen once.

This receptor was taken from a human donor in good health. Sample: blood. The chain joins TRBV6-5 to TRBJ2-6; D is uncertain. The CDR3 DNA follows: TGTGCCAGCAGTTACTCCGGACGGAGATCTGGGGCCAACGTCCTGACTTTC. Protein product: CASSYSGRRSGANVLTF.